Listed below are T cell receptor beta chains from one sample, sequenced in a study of cytomegalovirus exposure and HLA in healthy donors. Assay used: immunoSEQ multiplex PCR; TCRdb lists only in-frame clones, some missing. The repertoire holds some 200,000 clones, with around 90% as singletons. Sequencing was performed on PBMCs. These receptors all stem from a woman between 18 and 29 years old in good health and CMV-seronegative. Each CDR3 is given with its conserved first and last residue. Each record gives: V gene, J gene, clone size, D gene, CDR3 protein, CDR3 DNA. D genes are given only for firm matches. Clone size, where shown, is once, few, many, or a class for clones that have expanded.

>TRBV9|TRBJ1-1|NA|NA
CASSVEGGGTEAFF
TGTGCCAGCAGCGTAGAAGGGGGTGGCACTGAAGCTTTCTTT
>TRBV11-2|TRBJ2-5|NA|TRBD2
CASSLASGSGETQYF
TGTGCCAGCAGCTTAGCTAGCGGGAGTGGAGAGACCCAGTACTTC
>TRBV11-2|TRBJ2-5|NA|TRBD2
CASSLDLAGEETQYF
TGTGCCAGCAGCTTAGATCTAGCGGGGGAAGAGACCCAGTACTTC
>TRBV28|TRBJ1-6|NA|NA
CASSYQGSSYNSPLHF
TGTGCCAGCAGTTATCAGGGGAGCTCCTATAATTCACCCCTCCACTTT
>TRBV6-1|TRBJ2-7|NA|TRBD1
CASTEGTGNYEQYF
TGTGCCAGCACCGAAGGGACAGGGAACTACGAGCAGTACTTC
>TRBV11-3|TRBJ2-1|NA|NA
CASSLSGHTYNEQFF
TGTGCCAGCAGTTTGTCGGGACATACCTACAATGAGCAGTTCTTC
>TRBV7-8|TRBJ2-7|NA|TRBD1
CASSQTGTGLYEQYF
TGTGCCAGCAGCCAAACCGGGACAGGGCTCTACGAGCAGTACTTC
>TRBV2|TRBJ2-5|NA|NA
CASSVGAGETQYF
TGTGCCAGCAGTGTGGGAGCCGGAGAGACCCAGTACTTC
>TRBV7-3|TRBJ2-7|NA|NA
CASSLRGTDEQYF
TGTGCCAGCAGCTTACGGGGGACCGACGAGCAGTACTTC
>TRBV7-7|TRBJ2-5|NA|NA
CASSSQGGFQETQYF
TGTGCTAGCAGCTCACAGGGGGGGTTCCAAGAGACCCAGTACTTC
>TRBV5-6|TRBJ2-3|NA|TRBD1
CASSPGQFTDTQYF
TGTGCCAGCAGCCCGGGACAGTTCACAGATACGCAGTATTTT
>TRBV20-1|TRBJ2-7|NA|NA
CSARSVGEQYF
TGCAGTGCTAGATCTGTCGGCGAGCAGTACTTC
>TRBV6-6|TRBJ1-1|NA|NA
CASSYSSHNRVGEAFF
TGTGCCAGCAGTTACTCGAGCCACAACAGGGTCGGCGAAGCTTTCTTT
>TRBV30|TRBJ1-3|NA|NA
CAWSALIGNTIYF
TGTGCCTGGAGTGCACTCATAGGAAACACCATATATTTT
>TRBV2|TRBJ2-3|NA|TRBD1
CASSAYRGHTDTQYF
TGTGCCAGCAGTGCCTACAGGGGGCACACAGATACGCAGTATTTT
>TRBV2|TRBJ1-1|NA|TRBD1
CASWDSLNTEAFF
TGTGCCAGTTGGGACAGCCTGAACACTGAAGCTTTCTTT
>TRBV5-1|TRBJ1-3|NA|TRBD1
CASSFDRGTGYSGNTIYF
TGCGCCAGCAGCTTTGACAGGGGAACGGGGTACTCTGGAAACACCATATATTTT
>TRBV2|TRBJ1-2|NA|NA
CASSEETVYGYTF
TGTGCCAGCAGTGAAGAAACAGTCTATGGCTACACCTTC
>TRBV28|TRBJ1-2|NA|TRBD1
CASRQGGRINYGYTF
TGTGCCAGCAGACAGGGGGGACGGATTAACTATGGCTACACCTTC
>TRBV5-1|TRBJ2-1|NA|NA
CASSLLSGAYNEQFF
TGCGCCAGCAGCTTGTTGTCTGGGGCATACAATGAGCAGTTCTTC
>TRBV5-8|TRBJ2-1|NA|TRBD1
CASSSYRGQGMNEQFF
TGTGCCAGCAGCAGCTACCGGGGACAGGGGATGAATGAGCAGTTCTTC
>TRBV7-2|TRBJ1-2|NA|TRBD1
CASSLSTNPGQGNGYTF
TGTGCCAGCAGCTTATCAACAAACCCCGGACAGGGTAACGGCTACACCTTC
>TRBV4-1|TRBJ1-2|NA|NA
CASSPRAGGDYGYTF
TGCGCCAGCAGCCCTCGGGCCGGGGGGGACTATGGCTACACCTTC
>TRBV7-9|TRBJ2-7|NA|NA
CASSLSSSRNYEQYF
TGTGCCAGCAGCTTAAGTTCGTCCAGAAACTACGAGCAGTACTTC
>TRBV7-2|TRBJ2-3|NA|TRBD1
CASSYPGQEQYF
TGTGCCAGCAGCTACCCTGGACAGGAGCAGTATTTT
>TRBV25-1|TRBJ2-2|NA|NA
CASSGVTGRSGELFF
TGTGCCAGCAGTGGGGTCACAGGGAGATCCGGGGAGCTGTTTTTT
>TRBV20-1|TRBJ2-7|NA|NA
CSAATSYEQYF
TGCAGTGCTGCGACTAGCTACGAGCAGTACTTC
>TRBV4-1|TRBJ2-1|NA|NA
CASSLLLLRESAHEQFF
TGCGCCAGCAGCCTCCTCCTCTTGAGGGAGAGCGCCCATGAGCAGTTCTTC
>TRBV11-2|TRBJ2-1|NA|NA
CASSLQGTFDEQFF
TGTGCCAGCAGCTTGCAGGGAACATTTGATGAGCAGTTCTTC
>TRBV4-1|TRBJ2-7|NA|NA
CASSLRVSHSEQYF
TGCGCCAGCAGCCTCAGGGTGTCCCACTCCGAGCAGTACTTC
>TRBV9|TRBJ2-7|NA|TRBD1
CASSADRGEQYF
TGTGCCAGCAGCGCCGACAGGGGCGAGCAGTACTTC
>TRBV2|TRBJ2-1|NA|NA
CASSEGGDPYNEQFF
TGTGCCAGCAGTGAGGGGGGAGACCCCTACAATGAGCAGTTCTTC
>TRBV18|TRBJ2-1|NA|NA
CASSPKNEQFF
TGTGCCAGCTCCCCTAAAAATGAGCAGTTCTTC
>TRBV29-1|TRBJ1-5|NA|TRBD1
CSVGTGQGAQPQHF
TGCAGCGTTGGAACGGGACAGGGAGCTCAGCCCCAGCATTTT
>TRBV10-3|TRBJ2-7|NA|TRBD2
CATGEGIYEQYF
TGTGCCACCGGGGAGGGAATCTACGAGCAGTACTTC
>TRBV30|TRBJ2-1|NA|TRBD1
CAWSTGAKNEQFF
TGTGCCTGGTCGACAGGGGCGAAAAATGAGCAGTTCTTC
>TRBV28|TRBJ1-1|NA|NA
CASSLIGLTEAFF
TGTGCCAGCAGTTTAATAGGACTCACTGAAGCTTTCTTT
>TRBV5-1|TRBJ2-3|few|TRBD1
CASSPGGIDTDTQYF
TGCGCCAGCAGCCCAGGGGGAATCGACACAGATACGCAGTATTTT
>TRBV2|TRBJ2-7|NA|TRBD1
CARGDRSEQYF
TGTGCCAGAGGGGACAGGTCCGAGCAGTACTTC
>TRBV6-6|TRBJ2-2|NA|NA
CASNPSGVAGGELFF
TGTGCCAGCAACCCCTCGGGGGTTGCAGGCGGGGAGCTGTTTTTT
>TRBV7-2|TRBJ1-1|NA|TRBD1
CASSLVGTGGNTEAFF
TGTGCCAGCAGCTTAGTTGGGACAGGGGGCAACACTGAAGCTTTCTTT
>TRBV2|TRBJ1-4|NA|NA
CASSEAQPEKLFF
TGTGCCAGCAGTGAAGCACAACCTGAAAAACTGTTTTTT
>TRBV28|TRBJ2-7|NA|TRBD2
CASSPGLAYYEQYF
TGTGCCAGCAGCCCCGGACTAGCTTACTACGAGCAGTACTTC
>TRBV15|TRBJ2-1|NA|NA
CATSSFDLDNEQFF
TGTGCCACCAGCAGTTTCGACTTGGACAATGAGCAGTTCTTC
>TRBV27|TRBJ2-7|NA|NA
CASSGGNSYEQYF
TGTGCCAGCAGTGGAGGGAACTCCTACGAGCAGTACTTC
>TRBV6-1|TRBJ1-1|NA|NA
CASSEALRGFGTEAFF
TGTGCCAGCAGTGAAGCGCTTCGAGGGTTTGGGACTGAAGCTTTCTTT
>TRBV6-5|TRBJ1-5|NA|NA
CASSRDGGNQPQHF
TGTGCCAGCAGTCGGGATGGAGGCAATCAGCCCCAGCATTTT
>TRBV18|TRBJ2-7|NA|TRBD1
CASSLQVGTGVQGPYEQYF
TGTGCCAGCTCACTTCAGGTTGGGACAGGGGTGCAAGGCCCCTACGAGCAGTACTTC
>TRBV29-1|TRBJ1-1|few|NA
CSGRRGRNTEAFF
TGCAGCGGTCGGAGAGGGAGGAACACTGAAGCTTTCTTT
>TRBV11-2|TRBJ1-1|NA|NA
CASSPRTPVNTEAFF
TGTGCCAGCAGCCCGCGGACACCAGTAAACACTGAAGCTTTCTTT
>TRBV7-8|TRBJ2-1|NA|TRBD2
CASSPSSGISYNEQFF
TGTGCCAGCAGCCCCAGTAGCGGGATTTCCTACAATGAGCAGTTCTTC
>TRBV7-6|TRBJ2-3|NA|TRBD1
CASSLHRGITDTQYF
TGTGCCAGCAGCTTGCACAGGGGGATCACAGATACGCAGTATTTT
>TRBV9|TRBJ1-1|NA|NA
CASSVGVAKEAFF
TGTGCCAGCAGCGTAGGTGTGGCAAAGGAAGCTTTCTTT
>TRBV10-3|TRBJ1-1|NA|TRBD1
CAISETGTTEAFF
TGTGCCATCAGCGAGACAGGGACCACTGAAGCTTTCTTT
>TRBV29-1|TRBJ2-7|NA|TRBD2
CSVRSGSLSYEQYF
TGCAGCGTCCGAAGCGGGAGTCTGTCCTACGAGCAGTACTTC
>TRBV19|TRBJ1-2|NA|NA
CASSIGGLGYTF
TGTGCCAGTAGTATAGGTGGGCTAGGCTACACCTTC
>TRBV5-1|TRBJ1-4|NA|NA
CASSLGIERRNEKLFF
TGCGCCAGCAGCTTGGGTATCGAACGGCGGAATGAAAAACTGTTTTTT
>TRBV4-2|TRBJ1-4|NA|NA
CASSQEWEQAPNEKLFF
TGTGCCAGCAGCCAAGAATGGGAACAGGCACCTAATGAAAAACTGTTTTTT
>TRBV19|TRBJ1-4|NA|TRBD1
CASSIWQGELEKLFF
TGTGCCAGTAGTATTTGGCAGGGGGAATTGGAAAAACTGTTTTTT